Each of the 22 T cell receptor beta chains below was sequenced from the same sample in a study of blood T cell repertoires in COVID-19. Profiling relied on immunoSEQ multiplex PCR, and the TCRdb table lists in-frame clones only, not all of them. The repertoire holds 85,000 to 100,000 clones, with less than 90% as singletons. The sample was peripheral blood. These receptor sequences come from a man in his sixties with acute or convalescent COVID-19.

CDR3 nucleotides: TGTGCCAGCTCATCCGGGACAGGGGCGATCGGGGAGCTGTTTTTT. Protein sequence: CASSSGTGAIGELFF. The chain is built from TRBV18 and TRBJ2-2, with 10 bases aligning to TRBD1. Germline V gene data show CDR1 as KGHSH and CDR2 as LQKENI. CDR3 length: 15 amino acids. Germline trimming cut 5 bases from V and 7 bases from J; bases unmatched to any gene: 7.

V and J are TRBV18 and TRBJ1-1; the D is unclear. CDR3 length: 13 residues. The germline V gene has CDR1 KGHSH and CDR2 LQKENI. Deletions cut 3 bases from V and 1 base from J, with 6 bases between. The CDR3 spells CASSPSPNTEAFF. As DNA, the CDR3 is TGTGCCAGCTCACCGTCTCCGAACACTGAAGCTTTCTTT.

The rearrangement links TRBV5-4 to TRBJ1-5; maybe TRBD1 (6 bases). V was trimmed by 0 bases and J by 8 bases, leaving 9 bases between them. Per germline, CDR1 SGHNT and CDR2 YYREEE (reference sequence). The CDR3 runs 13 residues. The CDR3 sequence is CASSLGGREPQHF. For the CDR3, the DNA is TGTGCCAGCAGCTTGGGGGGGCGCGAGCCCCAGCATTTT.

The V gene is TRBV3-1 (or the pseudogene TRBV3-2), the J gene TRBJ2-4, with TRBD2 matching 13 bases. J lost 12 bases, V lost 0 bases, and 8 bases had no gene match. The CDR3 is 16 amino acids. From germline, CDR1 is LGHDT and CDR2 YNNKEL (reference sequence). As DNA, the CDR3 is TGTGCCAGCAGCCAAGATGAACTAGCGGGGGGGCAAGATCAGTACTTC. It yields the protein CASSQDELAGGQDQYF.

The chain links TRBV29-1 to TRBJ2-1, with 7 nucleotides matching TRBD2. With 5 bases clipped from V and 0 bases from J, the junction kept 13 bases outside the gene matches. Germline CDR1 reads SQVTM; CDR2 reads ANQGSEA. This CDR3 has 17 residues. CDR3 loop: CSVSSLGLGSSYNEQFF. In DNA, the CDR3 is TGCAGCGTTAGTAGCCTTGGACTAGGAAGCTCCTACAATGAGCAGTTCTTC.

CDR3 sequence reads: CASSRGDRVYGEKLFF. The CDR3 coding sequence is TGTGCCAGCAGCAGGGGAGACAGGGTCTACGGTGAAAAACTGTTTTTT. The chain couples TRBV14 to TRBJ1-4; 7 positions agree with TRBD1. CDR1 SGHDN and CDR2 FVKESK come from the germline V gene. The CDR3 is made up of 16 amino acids. With 5 bases clipped from V and 7 bases from J, the junction kept 13 bases outside the gene matches.

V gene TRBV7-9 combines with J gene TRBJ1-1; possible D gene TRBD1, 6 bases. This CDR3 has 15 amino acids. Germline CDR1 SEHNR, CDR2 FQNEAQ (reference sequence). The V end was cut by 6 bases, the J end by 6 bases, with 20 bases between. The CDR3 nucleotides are TGTGCCAGCAGTCAAATTCGACAGGTTTTACCTGAAGCTTTCTTT. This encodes CASSQIRQVLPEAFF.

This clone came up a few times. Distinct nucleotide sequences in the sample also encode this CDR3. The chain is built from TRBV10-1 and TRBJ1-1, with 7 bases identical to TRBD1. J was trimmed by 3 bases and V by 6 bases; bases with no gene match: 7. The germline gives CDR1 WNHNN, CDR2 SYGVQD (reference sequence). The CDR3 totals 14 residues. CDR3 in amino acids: CASRRGQKDTEAFF. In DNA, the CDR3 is TGCGCCAGCAGGCGGGGACAGAAGGACACTGAAGCTTTCTTT.

As DNA, the CDR3 is TGTGCCAGTAAACCCCGGGGGGCCCCCTACAATGAGCAGTTCTTC. Protein sequence: CASKPRGAPYNEQFF. The chain links TRBV2 to TRBJ2-1, with D possibly TRBD2 on 7 matching bases. Trimming shortened V by 9 bases and J by 2 bases, and 17 bases separated the two germline ends. Germline-derived CDR1 and CDR2 are SNHLY and FYNNEI. The CDR3 is made up of 15 amino acids.

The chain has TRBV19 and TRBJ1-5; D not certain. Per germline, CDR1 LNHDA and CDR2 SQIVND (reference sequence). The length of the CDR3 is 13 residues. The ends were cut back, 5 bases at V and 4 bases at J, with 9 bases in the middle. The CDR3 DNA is TGTGCCAGTAGTGGGAGTTTAAATCAGCCCCAGCATTTT. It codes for CASSGSLNQPQHF.

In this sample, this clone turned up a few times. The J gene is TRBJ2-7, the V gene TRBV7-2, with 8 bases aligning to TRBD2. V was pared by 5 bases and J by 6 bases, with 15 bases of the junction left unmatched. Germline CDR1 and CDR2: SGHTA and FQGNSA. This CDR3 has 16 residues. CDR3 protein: CASSPVVTAGGAEQYF. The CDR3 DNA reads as TGTGCCAGCAGCCCAGTGGTGACGGCGGGAGGAGCCGAGCAGTACTTC. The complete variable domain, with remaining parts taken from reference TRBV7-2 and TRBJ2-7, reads GAGVSQSPSNKVTEKGKDVELRCDPISGHTALYWYRQSLGQGLEFLIYFQGNSAPDKSGLPSDRFSAERTGGSVSTLTIQRTQQEDSAVYLCASSPVVTAGGAEQYFGPGTRLTVT.

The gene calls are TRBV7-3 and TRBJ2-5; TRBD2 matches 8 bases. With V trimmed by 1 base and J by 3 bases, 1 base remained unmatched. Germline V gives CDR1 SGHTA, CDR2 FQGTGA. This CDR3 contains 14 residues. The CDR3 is CASSLKAGEETQYF. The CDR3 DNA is TGTGCCAGCAGCTTAAAAGCGGGGGAAGAGACCCAGTACTTC.

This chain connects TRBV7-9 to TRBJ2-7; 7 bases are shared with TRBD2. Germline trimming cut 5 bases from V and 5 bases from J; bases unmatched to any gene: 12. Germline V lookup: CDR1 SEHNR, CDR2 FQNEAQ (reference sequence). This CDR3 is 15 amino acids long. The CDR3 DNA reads TGTGCCAGCAGCCCCGGGGAAGCGGGGTACAACGAGCAGTACTTC. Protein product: CASSPGEAGYNEQYF. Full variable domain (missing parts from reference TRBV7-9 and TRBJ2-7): DTGVSQNPRHKITKRGQNVTFRCDPISEHNRLYWYRQTLGQGPEFLTYFQNEAQLEKSRLLSDRFSAERPKGSFSTLEIQRTEQGDSAMYLCASSPGEAGYNEQYFGPGTRLTVT.

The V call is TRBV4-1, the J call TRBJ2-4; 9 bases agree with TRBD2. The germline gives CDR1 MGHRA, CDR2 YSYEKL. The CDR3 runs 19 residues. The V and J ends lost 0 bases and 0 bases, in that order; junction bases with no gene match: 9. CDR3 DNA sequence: TGCGCCAGCAGCCAAGATACGACTAGCGGTCACCCAGCCAAAAACATTCAGTACTTC. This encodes CASSQDTTSGHPAKNIQYF.

For the CDR3, the DNA is TGCGCCAGCAGCCAGGGGGGTGGTGAAAAACTGTTTTTT. This gives the protein CASSQGGGEKLFF. The rearrangement uses TRBV4-1 and TRBJ1-4, with a weak D call TRBD1 (5 bases). The CDR3 runs to 13 residues. Trimming left V 3 bases short and J 7 bases short, with 9 bases between. The V gene's germline CDR1 is MGHRA and CDR2 YSYEKL.

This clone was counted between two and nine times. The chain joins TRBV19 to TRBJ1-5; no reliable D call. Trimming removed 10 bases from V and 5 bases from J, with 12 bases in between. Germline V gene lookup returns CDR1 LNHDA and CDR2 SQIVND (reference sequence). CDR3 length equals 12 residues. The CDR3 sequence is CATARGHQPQHF. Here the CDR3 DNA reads TGTGCCACGGCTCGGGGTCATCAGCCCCAGCATTTT. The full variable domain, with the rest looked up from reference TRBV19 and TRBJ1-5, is DGGITQSPKYLFRKEGQNVTLSCEQNLNHDAMYWYRQDPGQGLRLIYYSQIVNDFQKGDIAEGYSVSREKKESFPLTVTSAQKNPTAFYLCATARGHQPQHFGDGTRLSIL.

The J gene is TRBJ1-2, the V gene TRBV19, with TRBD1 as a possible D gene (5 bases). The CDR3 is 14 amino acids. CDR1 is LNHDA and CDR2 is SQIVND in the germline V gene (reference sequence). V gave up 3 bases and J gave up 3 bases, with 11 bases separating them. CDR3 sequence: CASSMQGDYYGYTF. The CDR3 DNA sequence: TGTGCCAGTAGTATGCAGGGCGATTACTATGGCTACACCTTC.

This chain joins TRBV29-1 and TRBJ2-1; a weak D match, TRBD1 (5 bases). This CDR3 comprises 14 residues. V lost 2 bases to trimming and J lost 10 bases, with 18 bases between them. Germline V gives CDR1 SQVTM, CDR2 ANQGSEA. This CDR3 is CSVESAGPIGEQFF. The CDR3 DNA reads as TGCAGCGTTGAATCGGCAGGGCCTATAGGCGAGCAGTTCTTC.

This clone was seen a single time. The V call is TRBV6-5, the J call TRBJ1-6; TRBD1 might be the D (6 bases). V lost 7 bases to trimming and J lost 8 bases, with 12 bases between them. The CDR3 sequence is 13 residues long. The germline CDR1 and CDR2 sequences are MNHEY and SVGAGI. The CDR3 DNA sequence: TGTGCCAGCAACTCGGCAGGGGATTCACCCCTCCACTTT. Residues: CASNSAGDSPLHF.

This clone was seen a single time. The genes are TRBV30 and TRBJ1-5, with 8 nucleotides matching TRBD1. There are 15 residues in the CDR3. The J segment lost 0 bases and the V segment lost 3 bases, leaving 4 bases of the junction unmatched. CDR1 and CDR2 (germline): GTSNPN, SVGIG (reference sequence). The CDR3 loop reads CAWSQGAGSNQPQHF. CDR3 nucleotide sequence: TGTGCCTGGAGCCAGGGGGCGGGTAGCAATCAGCCCCAGCATTTT.

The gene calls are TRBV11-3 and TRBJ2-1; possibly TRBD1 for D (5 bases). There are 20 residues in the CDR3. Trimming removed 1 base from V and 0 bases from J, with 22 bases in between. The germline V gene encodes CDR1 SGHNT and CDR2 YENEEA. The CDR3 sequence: CASSLGSVGKNRSSYNEQFF. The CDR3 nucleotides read TGTGCCAGCAGCTTAGGTTCAGTTGGGAAGAACAGGAGCTCCTACAATGAGCAGTTCTTC.

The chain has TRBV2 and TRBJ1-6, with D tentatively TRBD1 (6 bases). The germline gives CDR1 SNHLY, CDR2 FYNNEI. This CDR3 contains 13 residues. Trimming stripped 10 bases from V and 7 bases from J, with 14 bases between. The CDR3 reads CATSGGPNSPLHF. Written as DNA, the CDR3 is TGTGCCACCTCGGGGGGCCCAAATTCACCCCTCCACTTT.